This is a list of T cell receptor beta chains from one sample in a study of blood T cell repertoires in COVID-19. Measured with immunoSEQ multiplex PCR; TCRdb has only the in-frame clones, and not every one. The table has about 53,000 clones, about 80% seen once; the top ten hold 14%. Input material: peripheral blood. These receptors were taken from a human donor in a cohort sampled during active COVID-19. Each CDR3 is given with its conserved first and last residue. Fields, in order: D gene, V gene, J gene, clone size, CDR3 DNA, CDR3 protein. A D gene is named only where the DNA matches it firmly. Clone size appears in some rows only: once, few, many, or a class for an expanded clone.

D: -; V: TRBV27; J: TRBJ2-5; size: -; DNA: TGTGCCAGCAGTGCTACACTGGGGACTTTTGGGACCCAGTACTTC; CDR3: CASSATLGTFGTQYF
D: -; V: TRBV6-6; J: TRBJ2-2; size: -; DNA: TGTGCCAGCAGTTACGTGGGCGCGAACACCGGGGAGCTGTTTTTT; CDR3: CASSYVGANTGELFF
D: -; V: TRBV5-5; J: TRBJ2-3; size: -; DNA: TGTGCCAGCAGCTCGATTAGCGGAATTAGCACAGATACGCAGTATTTT; CDR3: CASSSISGISTDTQYF
D: -; V: TRBV3-1/TRBV3-2; J: TRBJ2-5; size: once; DNA: TGTGCCAGCAGCCAATGGGAGCAGGAGACCCAGTACTTC; CDR3: CASSQWEQETQYF
D: -; V: TRBV5-1; J: TRBJ2-7; size: -; DNA: TGCGCCAGCAGAAAGCAGGTTTCGGCCTACGAGCAGTACTTC; CDR3: CASRKQVSAYEQYF
D: -; V: TRBV5-4; J: TRBJ1-1; size: once; DNA: TGTGCCAGCAGCTTGGGATTGCGGGGCGAGAACACTGAAGCTTTCTTT; CDR3: CASSLGLRGENTEAFF
D: TRBD1; V: TRBV27; J: TRBJ2-7; size: few; DNA: TGTGCCAGCAGGCCGGGACAGGGGGTCGGGGAGCAGTACTTC; CDR3: CASRPGQGVGEQYF
D: -; V: TRBV30; J: TRBJ1-1; size: -; DNA: TGTGCCTATTCGATGGGGCCGAACACTGAAGCTTTCTTT; CDR3: CAYSMGPNTEAFF
D: -; V: TRBV7-2; J: TRBJ1-1; size: -; DNA: TGTGCCAGCAGCCTTGCCGGACACCGAGAAGCTTTCTTT; CDR3: CASSLAGHREAFF
D: -; V: TRBV7-8; J: TRBJ2-7; size: -; DNA: TGTGCCAGCAGCTTAGGCACCAGGAGCGGCGAGCAGTACTTC; CDR3: CASSLGTRSGEQYF
D: TRBD1; V: TRBV9; J: TRBJ1-6; size: few; DNA: TGTGCCAGCAGCGTCCGGGACAGGGATTCACCCCTCCACTTT; CDR3: CASSVRDRDSPLHF
D: -; V: TRBV7-8; J: TRBJ1-5; size: -; DNA: TGTGCCAGCAGAAAAGGGGGAAATCAGCCCCAGCATTTT; CDR3: CASRKGGNQPQHF